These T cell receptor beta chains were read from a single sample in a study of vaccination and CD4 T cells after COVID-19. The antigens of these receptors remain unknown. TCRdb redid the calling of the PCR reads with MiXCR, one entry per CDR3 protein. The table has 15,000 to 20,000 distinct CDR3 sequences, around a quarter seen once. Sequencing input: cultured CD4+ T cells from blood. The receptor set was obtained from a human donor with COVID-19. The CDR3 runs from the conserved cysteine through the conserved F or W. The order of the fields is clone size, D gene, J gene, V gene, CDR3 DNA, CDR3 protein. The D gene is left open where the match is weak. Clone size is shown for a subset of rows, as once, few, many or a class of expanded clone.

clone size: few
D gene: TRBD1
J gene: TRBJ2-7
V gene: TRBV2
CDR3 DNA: TGTGCCAGCAGTAAGGACAGGGTGGGCGAGCAGTACTTC
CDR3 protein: CASSKDRVGEQYF

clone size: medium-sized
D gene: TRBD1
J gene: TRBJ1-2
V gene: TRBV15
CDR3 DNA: TGTGCCACCAGCGGCCGACAGGGGTACTATGGCTACACCTTC
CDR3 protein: CATSGRQGYYGYTF

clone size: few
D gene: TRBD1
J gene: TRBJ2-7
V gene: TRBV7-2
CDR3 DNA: TGTGCCAGCAGCCAACGGACAGGAACCTACGAGCAGTACTTC
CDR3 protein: CASSQRTGTYEQYF

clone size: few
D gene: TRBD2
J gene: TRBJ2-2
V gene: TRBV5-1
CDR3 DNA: TGCGCCAGCAGCTTGCGGGCTAGCGGAAACACCGGGGAGCTGTTTTTT
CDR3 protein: CASSLRASGNTGELFF

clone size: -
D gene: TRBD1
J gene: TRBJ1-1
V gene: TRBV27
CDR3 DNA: TGTGCCAGCCGGAGACAGGGGGCCGGGAAAGCTTTCTTT
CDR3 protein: CASRRQGAGKAFF

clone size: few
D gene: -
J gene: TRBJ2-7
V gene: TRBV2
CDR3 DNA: TGTGCCAGCAGTGTAATGGACGTTTCCTACGAGCAGTACTTC
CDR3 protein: CASSVMDVSYEQYF

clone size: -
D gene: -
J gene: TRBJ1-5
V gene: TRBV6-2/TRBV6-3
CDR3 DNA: TGTGCCAGCAGCGACACAGGGCTACCGGGTCAGCCCCAGCATTTT
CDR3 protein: CASSDTGLPGQPQHF

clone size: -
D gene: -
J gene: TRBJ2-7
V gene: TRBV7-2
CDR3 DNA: TGTGCCAGCAGCCAACAACAGGGTCCCGACGTGCAGTACTTC
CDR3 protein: CASSQQQGPDVQYF

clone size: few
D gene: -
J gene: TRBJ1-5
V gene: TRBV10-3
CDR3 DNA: TGTGCCATCAGTCCGGATCCCGTCATCCAGCCCCAGCATTTT
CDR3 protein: CAISPDPVIQPQHF

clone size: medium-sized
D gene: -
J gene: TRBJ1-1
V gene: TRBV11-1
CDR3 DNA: TGTGCCAGCAGCTTAGGAAGAGGGACTGAAGCTTTCTTT
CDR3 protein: CASSLGRGTEAFF

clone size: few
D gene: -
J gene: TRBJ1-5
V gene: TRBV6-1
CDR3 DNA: TGTGCCAGCAGTCCCAGGGGACAAATAGGGTCTCAGCCCCAGCATTTT
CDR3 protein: CASSPRGQIGSQPQHF

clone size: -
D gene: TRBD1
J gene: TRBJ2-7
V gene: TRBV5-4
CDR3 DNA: TGTGCCAGCAGCTTGGCCAACCAGGGGGCCTCCTACGAGCAGTACTTC
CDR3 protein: CASSLANQGASYEQYF

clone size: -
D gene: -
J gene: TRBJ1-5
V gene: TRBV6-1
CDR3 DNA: TGTGCCAGCAGCCGCACCGACATACGGTATAGCAATCAGCCCCAGCATTTT
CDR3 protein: CASSRTDIRYSNQPQHF

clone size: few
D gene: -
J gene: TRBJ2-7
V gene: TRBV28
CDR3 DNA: TGTGCCAGCAGTTCAGACATGCGCTCCTACGAGCAGTACTTC
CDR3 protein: CASSSDMRSYEQYF

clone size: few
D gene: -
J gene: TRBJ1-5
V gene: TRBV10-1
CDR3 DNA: TGCGCCCGAAAGGGGGATGATAGCAATCAGCCCCAGCATTTT
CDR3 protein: CARKGDDSNQPQHF

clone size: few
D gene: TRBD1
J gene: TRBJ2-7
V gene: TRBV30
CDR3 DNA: TGTGCCTGGAGACAGGGGTGGGAGCAGTACTTC
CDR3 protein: CAWRQGWEQYF

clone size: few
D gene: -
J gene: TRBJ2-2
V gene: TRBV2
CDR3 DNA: TGTGCCAGCAGAGGGGGGTGGGAGCTGTTTTTT
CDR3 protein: CASRGGWELFF

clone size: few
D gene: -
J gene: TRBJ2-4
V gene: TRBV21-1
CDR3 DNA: TGTGCCAGCAGCGAAGTGGGACAGGGGGAAGGTTCGGACAAAAACATTCAGTACTTC
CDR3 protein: CASSEVGQGEGSDKNIQYF

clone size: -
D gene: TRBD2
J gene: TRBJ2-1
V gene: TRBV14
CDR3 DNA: TGTGCCAGCAGCCGGAGCGGGGGTTCTATCTATGAGCAGTTCTTC
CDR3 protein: CASSRSGGSIYEQFF

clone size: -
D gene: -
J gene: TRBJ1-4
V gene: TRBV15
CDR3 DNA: TGTGCCACCAGCAGATCACGGCCTTCAACTAATGAAAAACTGTTTTTT
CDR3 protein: CATSRSRPSTNEKLFF

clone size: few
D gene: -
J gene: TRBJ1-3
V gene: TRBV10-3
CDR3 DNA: TGTGCCATCCAGGGCTCTGGAAACACCATATATTTT
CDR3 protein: CAIQGSGNTIYF

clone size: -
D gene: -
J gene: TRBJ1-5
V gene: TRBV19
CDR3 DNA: TGTGCCAGTAGTATCCGTCCAGAATGGAGCAATCAGCCCCAGCATTTT
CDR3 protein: CASSIRPEWSNQPQHF

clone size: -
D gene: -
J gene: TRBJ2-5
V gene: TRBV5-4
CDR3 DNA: TGTGCCAGCAGCGCGGTGGGGGGGCGGTGGGAGACCCAGTACTTC
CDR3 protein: CASSAVGGRWETQYF

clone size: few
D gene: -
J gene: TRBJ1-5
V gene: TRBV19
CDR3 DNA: TGTGCCAGTAGTATCGAGGGAAAAAGCAATCAGCCCCAGCATTTT
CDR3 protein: CASSIEGKSNQPQHF

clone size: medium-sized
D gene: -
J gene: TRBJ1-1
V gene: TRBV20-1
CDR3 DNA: TGCAGTGCTCAAAGGGACTCATTGAACACTGAAGCTTTCTTT
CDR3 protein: CSAQRDSLNTEAFF

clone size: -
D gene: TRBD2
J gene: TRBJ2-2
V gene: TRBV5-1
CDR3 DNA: TGCGCCAGCAGCTGGACTAGCGGGGCGAACACCGGGGAGCTGTTTTTT
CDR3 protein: CASSWTSGANTGELFF

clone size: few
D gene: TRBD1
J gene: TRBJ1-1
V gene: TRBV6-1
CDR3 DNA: TGTGCCAGCAGCAGGGGGGGGACGAACACTGAAGCTTTCTTT
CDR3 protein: CASSRGGTNTEAFF

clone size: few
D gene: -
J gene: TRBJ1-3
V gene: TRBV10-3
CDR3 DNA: TGTGCCATCAGTGAGATGGGCACTGGAAACACCATATATTTT
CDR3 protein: CAISEMGTGNTIYF

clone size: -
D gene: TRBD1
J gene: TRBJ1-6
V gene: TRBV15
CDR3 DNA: TGTGCCACCAGCAAGGGGTTCCCGGGACAGGGAAATTCACCCCTCCACTTT
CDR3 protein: CATSKGFPGQGNSPLHF

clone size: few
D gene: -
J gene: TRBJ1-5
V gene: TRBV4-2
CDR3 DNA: TGTGCCAGCAGCCAAGTGACGAATCAGCCCCAGCATTTT
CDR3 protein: CASSQVTNQPQHF

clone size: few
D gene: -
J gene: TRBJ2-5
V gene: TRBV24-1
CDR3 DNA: TGTGCCACCAGTGATCGACGGGTAAATACTATCGAGACCCAGTACTTC
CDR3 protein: CATSDRRVNTIETQYF

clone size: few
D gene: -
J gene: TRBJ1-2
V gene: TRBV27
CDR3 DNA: TGTGCCAGTATCCCGGGAGGCGGCTACACCTTC
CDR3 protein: CASIPGGGYTF

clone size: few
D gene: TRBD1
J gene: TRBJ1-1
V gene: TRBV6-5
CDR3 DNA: TGTGCCAGCAGTTCAAATTCCCAGACAGGGCTACCTGAAGCTTTCTTT
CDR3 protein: CASSSNSQTGLPEAFF

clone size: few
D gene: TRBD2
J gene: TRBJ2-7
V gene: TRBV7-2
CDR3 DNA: TGTGCCAGCAGCTTCGGACTAGCGGGGGTTCGCGAGCAGTACTTC
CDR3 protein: CASSFGLAGVREQYF

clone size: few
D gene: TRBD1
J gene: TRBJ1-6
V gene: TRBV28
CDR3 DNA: TGTGCCAGCAGCCCGGGACAGGGGGGCGCCTATAATTCACCCCTCCACTTT
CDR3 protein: CASSPGQGGAYNSPLHF

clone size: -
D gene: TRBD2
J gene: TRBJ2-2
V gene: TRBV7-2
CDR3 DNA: TGTGCCAGCAGCTTTTCGGGGGGGCCTCGTACCGGGGAGCTGTTTTTT
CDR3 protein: CASSFSGGPRTGELFF

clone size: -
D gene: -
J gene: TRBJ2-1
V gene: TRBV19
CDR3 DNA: TGTGCCAGTAGTATAGTGAAGACGATCTCCTACAATGAGCAGTTCTTC
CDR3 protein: CASSIVKTISYNEQFF

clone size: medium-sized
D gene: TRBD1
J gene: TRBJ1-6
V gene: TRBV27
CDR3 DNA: TGTGCCAGCAGTTCCGCGACAGGGAAATCGGCCTATTCACCCCTCCACTTT
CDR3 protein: CASSSATGKSAYSPLHF

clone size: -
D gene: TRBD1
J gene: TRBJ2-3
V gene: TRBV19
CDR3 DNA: TGTGCCAGTAGTACATCCGGGACAGGGAACACAGATACGCAGTATTTT
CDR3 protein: CASSTSGTGNTDTQYF

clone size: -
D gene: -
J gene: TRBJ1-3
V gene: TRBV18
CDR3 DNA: TGTGCCAGCTCACCTATGGCGGTTTACTCTGGAAACACCATATATTTT
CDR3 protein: CASSPMAVYSGNTIYF

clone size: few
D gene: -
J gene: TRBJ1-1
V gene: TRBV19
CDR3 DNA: TGTGCCAGTTCATCGGGCCCTGAAGCTTTCTTT
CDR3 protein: CASSSGPEAFF

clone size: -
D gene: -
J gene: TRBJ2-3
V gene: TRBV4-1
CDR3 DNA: TGCGCCAGCAGCCAACCAGGGAGGAGCACAGATACGCAGTATTTT
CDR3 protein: CASSQPGRSTDTQYF

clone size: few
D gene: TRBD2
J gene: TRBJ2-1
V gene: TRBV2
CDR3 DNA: TGTGCCAGCAGACTAGCGCCCAATGAGCAGTTCTTC
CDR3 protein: CASRLAPNEQFF

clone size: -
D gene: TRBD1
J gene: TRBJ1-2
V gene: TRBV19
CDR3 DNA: TGTGCCAGTATGGGGGACAGGGTGTATGGCTACACCTTC
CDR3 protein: CASMGDRVYGYTF

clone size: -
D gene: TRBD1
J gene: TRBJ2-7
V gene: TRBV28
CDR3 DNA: TGTGCCAGCAGTTTATCGGGACAGGGAAACAGCTACGAGCAGTACTTC
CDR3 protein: CASSLSGQGNSYEQYF

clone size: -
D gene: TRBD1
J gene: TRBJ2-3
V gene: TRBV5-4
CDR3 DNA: TGTGCCAGCTCCGCACGGACAGGGGGCACAGATACGCAGTATTTT
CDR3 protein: CASSARTGGTDTQYF

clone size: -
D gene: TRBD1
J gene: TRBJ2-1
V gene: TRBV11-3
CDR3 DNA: TGTGCCAGCAGCCCCCGCCGACAGGGAGCCAATGAGCAGTTCTTC
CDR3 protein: CASSPRRQGANEQFF

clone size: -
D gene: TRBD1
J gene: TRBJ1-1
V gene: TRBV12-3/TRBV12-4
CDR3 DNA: TGTGCCAGCAGGCGGGACAGGGGAATCTCTGAAGCTTTCTTT
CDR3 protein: CASRRDRGISEAFF

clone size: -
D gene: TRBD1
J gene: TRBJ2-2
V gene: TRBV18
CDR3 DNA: TGTGCCAGCTCCCCGACAGGGACGAACACCGGGGAGCTGTTTTTT
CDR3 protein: CASSPTGTNTGELFF

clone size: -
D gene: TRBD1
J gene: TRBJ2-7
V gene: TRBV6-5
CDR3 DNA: TGTGCCAGCAGTTACTCACGACAGGGATTAAACGAGCAGTACTTC
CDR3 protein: CASSYSRQGLNEQYF

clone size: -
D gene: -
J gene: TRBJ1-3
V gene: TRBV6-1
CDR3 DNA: TGTGCCACTAACGGACAGAGCTCTGGAAACACCATATATTTT
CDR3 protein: CATNGQSSGNTIYF

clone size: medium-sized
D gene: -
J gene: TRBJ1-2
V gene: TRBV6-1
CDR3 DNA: TGTGCCAGCAGTACCCGGGACGGAAATTATGGCTACACCTTC
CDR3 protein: CASSTRDGNYGYTF

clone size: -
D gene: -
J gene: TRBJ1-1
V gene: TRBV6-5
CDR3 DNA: TGTGCCAGCAGTTTCCTTGGGACTGAAGCTTTCTTT
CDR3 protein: CASSFLGTEAFF

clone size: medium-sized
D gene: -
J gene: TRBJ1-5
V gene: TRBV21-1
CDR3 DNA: TGTGCCAGCAGCGGTAGTAACATGGATAATCAGCCCCAGCATTTT
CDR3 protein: CASSGSNMDNQPQHF

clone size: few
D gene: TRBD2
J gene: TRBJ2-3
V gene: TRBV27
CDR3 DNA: TGTGCCAGCAGTTTATCAATCCAACTAGCGGGGGCCGACAAAGATACGCAGTATTTT
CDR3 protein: CASSLSIQLAGADKDTQYF

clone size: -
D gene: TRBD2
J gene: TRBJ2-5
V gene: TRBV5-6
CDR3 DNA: TGTGCCAGCAGCTCAGCAGCGGGAAAGGTTGGAGAGACCCAGTACTTC
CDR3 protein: CASSSAAGKVGETQYF

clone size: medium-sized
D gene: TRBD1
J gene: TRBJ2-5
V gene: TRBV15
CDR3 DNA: TGTGCCACCAGCAGAGTCAGGGGGAAGGCCGCCGGAGAGACCCAGTACTTC
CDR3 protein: CATSRVRGKAAGETQYF

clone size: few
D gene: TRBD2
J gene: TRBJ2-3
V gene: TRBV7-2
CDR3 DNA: TGTGCCAGCAGCTTCGAGCGGGGGGCCTCAGATACGCAGTATTTT
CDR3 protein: CASSFERGASDTQYF

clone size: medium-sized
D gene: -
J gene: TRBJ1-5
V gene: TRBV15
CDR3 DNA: TGTGCCACCAGCAGAGATAAGGCCAGAGCTGGTAATCAGCCCCAGCATTTT
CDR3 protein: CATSRDKARAGNQPQHF